These 3 T cell receptor beta chains came from one sample sequenced in a study of shared clonotypes between healthy human individuals (dated by TCRdb to about 2020). CD8 naive samples were CD45RO-negative cells positively selected for CCR7, giving a CD45RA+CCR7+ population that excluded TemRA cells. Library preparation was by the immunoSEQ multiplex PCR assay. TCRdb mirrors the immuneACCESS table, restricted to in-frame sequences. Some clones are absent from its copies; in checked studies, under half trace to an unresolved V gene, and the reason for the others is unknown. The sample table records about 2 million clones; just under 95% of these occur just once. Jointly, the top ten make up 0.9% to 1.5% of the sample. Sequences were obtained from naive CD8+ T cells sorted from blood. What the cell subset or site label conveys for this sample: CD45RA+CCR7+. The receptor source for this set is a man aged 18 to 30 in good health.

The chain carries TRBV5-1 and TRBJ1-1; D not certain. V shed 1 base and J shed 6 bases, with 10 bases lying between them. Germline CDR1 reads SGHRS; CDR2 reads YFSETQ. The length of the CDR3 is 13 residues. The CDR3 loop is CASSLSGGPEAFF. CDR3 nucleotides: TGCGCCAGCAGCTTGAGTGGTGGGCCTGAAGCTTTCTTT.

This chain connects TRBV4-3 to TRBJ2-1, with 13 bases lining up with TRBD2. The CDR3 runs to 18 residues. Germline loops: CDR1 LGHNA, CDR2 YSLEER. The V segment lost 0 bases and the J segment 7 bases; nucleotides outside the gene matches: 9. CDR3 region: CASSQDGLAGDSANEQFF. The CDR3 region has the DNA TGCGCCAGCAGCCAAGATGGACTAGCGGGAGATTCAGCTAATGAGCAGTTCTTC.

The chain links TRBV28 to TRBJ2-1; 9 bases agree with TRBD1. Germline values: CDR1 MDHEN, CDR2 SYDVKM. This CDR3 region has 17 residues. J gave up 0 bases and V 0 bases, and 3 bases lay outside the gene matches. The CDR3 region is CASSLWATGGSYNEQFF. The CDR3, as DNA: TGTGCCAGCAGTTTATGGGCGACAGGGGGCTCCTACAATGAGCAGTTCTTC.